The 20 T cell receptor beta chains below were found in one sample sequenced in a study of cytomegalovirus exposure and HLA in healthy donors. Primers included in the PCR were 60 Vbeta and 13 Jbeta primers. Here immunoSEQ multiplex PCR was the method, and the copy in TCRdb shows in-frame clones only, minus some. The sample table includes under 200,000 clones. The sequenced sample consisted of PBMCs. The receptors shown here come from a woman between 18 and 29 years old in good health and CMV-seropositive.

The CDR3 sequence is CASSSPGVYSNQPQHF. As DNA, the CDR3 is TGTGCCAGTAGTTCCCCAGGTGTCTATAGCAATCAGCCCCAGCATTTT. The chain carries TRBV19 and TRBJ1-5; D is ambiguous. In germline, CDR1 is LNHDA, CDR2 SQIVND (reference sequence). The V and J ends lost 5 bases and 0 bases respectively, with 14 bases between them. The length of the CDR3 is 16 residues.

This chain joins TRBV9 and TRBJ1-1; D unclear. Trimming took off 2 bases at V and 3 bases at J, with 8 bases between the two ends. The germline V gene encodes CDR1 SGDLS and CDR2 YYNGEE. The CDR3 consists of 13 residues. The CDR3 protein is CASSVVGDTEAFF. The DNA of the CDR3 is TGTGCCAGCAGCGTGGTCGGAGACACTGAAGCTTTCTTT.

The V call is TRBV15, the J call TRBJ2-5; 12 bases map to TRBD2. Per the germline V gene, CDR1 is LNHNV and CDR2 is YYDKDF (reference sequence). The CDR3 spans 16 residues. Losses at the gene ends were 1 base for V and 7 bases for J; bases not matched to a gene: 7. The CDR3 region is CATSRVRTSGAGTQYF. DNA of the CDR3: TGTGCCACCAGCAGAGTCAGGACTAGCGGGGCCGGGACCCAGTACTTC.

V and J are TRBV9 and TRBJ2-2; 13 positions match TRBD2. CDR1 is SGDLS and CDR2 is YYNGEE in the germline V gene. V shed 0 bases, J shed 0 bases, and the junction held 17 bases outside the gene matches. CDR3 length equals 23 residues. The CDR3 region is CASSVGRLAGGYPLKTNTGELFF. CDR3 sequence (DNA): TGTGCCAGCAGCGTAGGGAGACTAGCGGGAGGATATCCTTTAAAAACGAACACCGGGGAGCTGTTTTTT.

The chain couples TRBV7-9 to TRBJ2-2, with 7 bases matching TRBD2. CDR1 and CDR2 from the germline V gene are SEHNR and FQNEAQ (reference sequence). The ends lost 4 bases at V and 3 bases at J; junction bases unmatched: 8. The CDR3 has 16 amino acids. CDR3 residues: CASSSPRGEYTGELFF. DNA of the CDR3: TGTGCCAGCAGCTCCCCCCGGGGGGAGTACACCGGGGAGCTGTTTTTT.

This chain connects TRBV9 to TRBJ2-1, with 7 positions matching TRBD2. V shed 0 bases and J 5 bases; nucleotides not matched to a gene: 8. Looked up from germline, CDR1 is SGDLS and CDR2 is YYNGEE. The CDR3 loop spans 16 amino acids. DNA for the CDR3: TGTGCCAGCAGCGTAGGATCCAGCGGGGCAAACAATGAGCAGTTCTTC. Protein: CASSVGSSGANNEQFF.

CDR3: CALTSGQGASGYTF. CDR3 coding DNA: TGTGCCTTAACCTCGGGACAGGGGGCGAGTGGCTACACCTTC. The V and J genes are TRBV30 and TRBJ1-2, with 12 bases matching TRBD1. V was pared by 7 bases and J by 7 bases, with 10 bases of the junction left unmatched. The germline CDR1 and CDR2 sequences are GTSNPN and SVGIG (reference sequence). The CDR3 consists of 14 residues.

The V gene is TRBV4-1, the J gene TRBJ1-6, with 8 bases that match TRBD1. This CDR3 comprises 17 residues. V was pared by 1 base and J by 7 bases, with 9 bases of the junction left unmatched. Germline V lookup: CDR1 MGHRA, CDR2 YSYEKL. DNA for the CDR3: TGCGCCAGCAGCCAAGTCACAGGGGGACAGAGAAATTCACCCCTCCACTTT. It yields the protein CASSQVTGGQRNSPLHF.

The chain uses TRBV6-5 and TRBJ2-5, with 9 bases fitting TRBD1. The V gene end was trimmed by 5 bases and the J gene end by 12 bases; junction bases not matched to a gene: 10. The CDR3 totals 13 residues. CDR1 is MNHEY and CDR2 is SVGAGI in the germline V gene. The CDR3 DNA reads as TGTGCCAGCAGTCTGCCCGGGACAGGGTCTGAGTACTTC. Translation gives CASSLPGTGSEYF.

The chain links TRBV15 to TRBJ2-5; the match to TRBD1 covers 12 bases. The V gene's germline CDR1 is LNHNV and CDR2 YYDKDF (reference sequence). The CDR3 consists of 16 residues. J was trimmed by 5 bases and V by 3 bases; bases with no gene match: 7. CDR3 coding DNA: TGTGCCACCAGCAGTGGGGACAGGGGGCTTACGGAGACCCAGTACTTC. Its translation is CATSSGDRGLTETQYF.

The chain is built from TRBV19 and TRBJ2-7, with unresolved D. CDR1 LNHDA and CDR2 SQIVND come from the germline V gene (reference sequence). This CDR3 comprises 14 residues. Trimming shortened V by 3 bases and J by 7 bases, and 16 bases separated the two germline ends. The CDR3 reads CASSMVLLSMEQYF. The CDR3 nucleotides are TGTGCCAGTAGTATGGTACTACTGTCGATGGAGCAGTACTTC. Based on the CDR3 plus reference TRBV19 and TRBJ2-7, the full variable domain is DGGITQSPKYLFRKEGQNVTLSCEQNLNHDAMYWYRQDPGQGLRLIYYSQIVNDFQKGDIAEGYSVSREKKESFPLTVTSAQKNPTAFYLCASSMVLLSMEQYFGPGTRLTVT.

The chain links TRBV7-2 to TRBJ2-1, with TRBD2 identical over 13 bases. Germline CDR1 is SGHTA and CDR2 is FQGNSA. The CDR3 sequence is 18 residues long. With V trimmed by 3 bases and J by 5 bases, 10 bases remained unmatched. The DNA of the CDR3 is TGTGCCAGCAGCTTTCGTGGACTAGCGGGAGCTTTAAACAATGAGCAGTTCTTC. Translation gives CASSFRGLAGALNNEQFF.

The chain couples TRBV6-5 to TRBJ1-6; D ambiguous. V dropped 6 bases and J dropped 10 bases, with 16 bases sitting between them. Germline assignment: CDR1 MNHEY and CDR2 SVGAGI. This CDR3 is 14 amino acids long. The CDR3 region has the DNA TGTGCCAGCAGCGACGGAGGGTCTCGGTCACCCCTCCACTTT. Amino acid sequence: CASSDGGSRSPLHF.

V and J are TRBV5-6 and TRBJ2-7; D is ambiguous. V was trimmed by 5 bases and J by 0 bases, leaving 3 bases between them. Germline V lookup: CDR1 SGHDT, CDR2 YYEEEE. The CDR3 is 11 residues long. The CDR3 loop is CASSNSYEQYF. As DNA, the CDR3 is TGTGCCAGCAGTAACTCCTACGAGCAGTACTTC. Full variable domain (missing parts from reference TRBV5-6 and TRBJ2-7): DAGVTQSPTHLIKTRGQQVTLRCSPKSGHDTVSWYQQALGQGPQFIFQYYEEEERQRGNFPDRFSGHQFPNYSSELNVNALLLGDSALYLCASSNSYEQYFGPGTRLTVT.

This rearrangement joins TRBV6-5 to TRBJ2-7; TRBD1 aligns across 7 bases. This CDR3 is built from 15 residues. Germline assignment: CDR1 MNHEY and CDR2 SVGAGI. Trimming took 6 bases from V and 3 from J; bases not matched to a gene: 11. For the CDR3, the DNA is TGTGCCAGCAGGCTGAACCGGGACAGACTCTACGAGCAGTACTTC. It codes for CASRLNRDRLYEQYF.

For the CDR3, the DNA is TGTGCCAGCAGCTTAGCCGGGACAGGAAAAACCGGGGAGCTGTTTTTT. This gives the protein CASSLAGTGKTGELFF. The genes are TRBV7-9 and TRBJ2-2; 8 positions agree with TRBD1. The CDR3 consists of 16 residues. V shed 0 bases, J shed 5 bases, and the junction held 5 bases outside the gene matches. Germline V CDR1 and CDR2: SEHNR, FQNEAQ (reference sequence). Combining the CDR3 with reference TRBV7-9 and TRBJ2-2 gives the whole variable domain DTGVSQNPRHKITKRGQNVTFRCDPISEHNRLYWYRQTLGQGPEFLTYFQNEAQLEKSRLLSDRFSAERPKGSFSTLEIQRTEQGDSAMYLCASSLAGTGKTGELFFGEGSRLTVL.

This CDR3 is CASSQDREGWQPQHF. CDR3 sequence (DNA): TGCGCCAGCAGCCAAGATCGGGAAGGGTGGCAGCCCCAGCATTTT. V and J are TRBV4-3 and TRBJ1-5; no clear D gene. V lost 0 bases, J lost 7 bases, and 13 bases lay in between. The CDR3 totals 15 residues. Per germline, CDR1 LGHNA and CDR2 YSLEER.

The chain combines TRBV7-9 with TRBJ1-1; a weak D match, TRBD1 (5 bases). Looked up from germline, CDR1 is SEHNR and CDR2 is FQNEAQ (reference sequence). This CDR3 spans 12 amino acids. Trimming shortened V by 5 bases and J by 7 bases, and 11 bases separated the two germline ends. CDR3 nucleotide sequence: TGTGCCAGCAGCGATGCAGGGCATGAAGCTTTCTTT. Protein: CASSDAGHEAFF.

The chain combines TRBV10-3 with TRBJ1-1, with a possible D match to TRBD1 (6 bases). Per germline, CDR1 ENHRY and CDR2 SYGVKD. The ends were cut back, 6 bases at V and 5 bases at J, with 19 bases in the middle. CDR3 length: 15 residues. The CDR3 loop is CAIRSFGGPRTEAFF. CDR3 DNA: TGTGCCATCAGGTCCTTCGGGGGGCCGAGAACTGAAGCTTTCTTT.

The V and J genes are TRBV25-1 and TRBJ2-5; D perhaps matches TRBD2 (6 bases). The germline CDR1 and CDR2 sequences are MGHDK and SYGVNS. The length of the CDR3 is 15 residues. Trimming shortened V by 4 bases and J by 6 bases, and 18 bases separated the two germline ends. CDR3 DNA: TGTGCCAGCAGTGTTTCGCGGGAAGGCTATAAGACCCAGTACTTC. This sequence encodes CASSVSREGYKTQYF.